The 10 T cell receptor beta chains reported below all come from one sample, sequenced in a study of beta chain features in type 1 diabetes. Sequencing targeted expressed TCRB transcripts, as all isolated RNA had been reverse transcribed. Some clones are missing from TCRdb's copy, which holds only in-frame ones; the method was immunoSEQ multiplex PCR. The sample contains about 230,000 clones, roughly 9.6% of which appear only once. Sequenced input: naive CD4+ T cells from blood. Receptor source: a woman under 30 in good health.

This clone was observed many times. The chain employs TRBV30 and TRBJ2-2; D may be TRBD1 (6 bases). The CDR3 sequence is 13 residues long. In germline, CDR1 is GTSNPN, CDR2 SVGIG (reference sequence). Trimming removed 2 bases at V and 6 bases at J, with 10 bases between. CDR3 in amino acids: CAWSTGSAGELFF. CDR3 DNA sequence: TGTGCCTGGAGTACAGGGTCCGCCGGGGAGCTGTTTTTT.

This clone was observed at least ten times. The CDR3 is CAWSVKAAKPFQYF. The CDR3 bases are TGTGCCTGGAGTGTTAAGGCAGCGAAACCATTCCAGTACTTC. The gene calls are TRBV30 and TRBJ2-7; D remains ambiguous. V gave up 0 bases and J gave up 10 bases, with 19 bases separating them. The CDR3 contains 14 residues. CDR1 is GTSNPN, CDR2 SVGIG, per germline (reference sequence).

The chain carries TRBV18 and TRBJ1-1; possibly TRBD1 for D (6 bases). The CDR3 consists of 15 residues. V was shortened by 4 bases and J by 5 bases, with 17 bases between the two germline ends. Germline CDR1 and CDR2: KGHSH and LQKENI. The CDR3 nucleotides are TGTGCCAGCTCACGAGAGGGACACAGTAAGACTGAAGCTTTCTTT. This encodes CASSREGHSKTEAFF.

The V and J genes are TRBV27 and TRBJ2-1, with 13 bases matching TRBD2. The CDR3 length is 20 residues. Germline CDR1 is MNHEY and CDR2 is SMNVEV (reference sequence). The ends lost 0 bases at V and 4 bases at J; junction bases unmatched: 12. The CDR3 protein is CASSLSPSGLAGDRYNEQFF. DNA of the CDR3: TGTGCCAGCAGTTTATCACCTTCCGGACTAGCGGGAGATAGGTACAATGAGCAGTTCTTC.

V and J are TRBV12-5 and TRBJ2-5, with 15 bases matching TRBD2. The CDR3 is made up of 16 amino acids. CDR1 and CDR2 (germline): LGHNT, FRNRAP. Germline trimming cut 6 bases from V and 5 bases from J; bases unmatched to any gene: 7. CDR3 DNA sequence: TGTGCTAGTGGCCCCCCGGGACTAGCGGGAGGCGAGACCCAGTACTTC. Protein product: CASGPPGLAGGETQYF.

The chain combines TRBV4-2 with TRBJ2-2; no clear D. The CDR3 is 15 amino acids. Per the germline V gene, CDR1 is LGHNA and CDR2 is YNFKEQ. Trimming stripped 1 base from V and 3 bases from J, with 9 bases between. The CDR3 spells CASSQAERDTGELFF. The CDR3 DNA reads TGTGCCAGCAGCCAAGCTGAGCGAGACACCGGGGAGCTGTTTTTT.

The J gene is TRBJ1-2, the V gene TRBV7-6; TRBD1 agrees at 11 bases. Trimming took 5 bases from V and 4 from J; bases not matched to a gene: 6. The CDR3 covers 15 residues. Germline V gene sequence: CDR1 SGHVS, CDR2 FNYEAQ. CDR3 bases: TGTGCCAGCAGCCTCGGACAGGGGGCGACCTATGGCTACACCTTC. Encoded protein: CASSLGQGATYGYTF.

This clone occurred a few times. The rearrangement links TRBV28 to TRBJ2-2, with 7 bases identical to TRBD2. Germline loops: CDR1 MDHEN, CDR2 SYDVKM. V was clipped by 6 bases and J by 4 bases; unmatched bases: 11. The CDR3 has 16 residues. CDR3 sequence (DNA): TGTGCCAGCAGGACCCCGAAGGCGGGAGTCACCGGGGAGCTGTTTTTT. This codes for CASRTPKAGVTGELFF.

The chain employs TRBV6-5 and TRBJ2-1; perhaps TRBD1 as D (5 bases). V was pared by 6 bases and J by 0 bases, with 12 bases between. CDR1 and CDR2 from the germline V gene are MNHEY and SVGAGI. This CDR3 has 15 amino acids. The CDR3 bases are TGTGCCAGCAGCACTACAGGCAGCTCCTACAATGAGCAGTTCTTC. Protein product: CASSTTGSSYNEQFF.

This clone was detected a few times. CDR3 residues: CASSFTGVNTGELFF. The CDR3 DNA follows: TGTGCCAGCAGCTTTACAGGGGTTAACACCGGGGAGCTGTTTTTT. This chain uses TRBV5-5 with TRBJ2-2, with 7 bases fitting TRBD1. The germline CDR1 and CDR2 sequences are SGHKS and YYEKEE (reference sequence). This CDR3 has 15 residues. Unmatched junction bases numbered 3, after V lost 2 bases and J lost 2 bases.